Presented here are 29 T cell receptor beta chains from one specimen sequenced in a study of blood T cell repertoires in COVID-19. Clones were sequenced by immunoSEQ multiplex PCR, and TCRdb holds only the in-frame ones, with some missing. The sample consists of 140,000 to 150,000 clones, 70% to 90% of them appearing once. The sequenced sample was peripheral blood. The receptors were sampled from a human donor with acute or convalescent COVID-19. The donor label of this sample is uncertain.

V gene TRBV28 combines with J gene TRBJ1-5; D is unclear. Germline CDR1 is MDHEN and CDR2 is SYDVKM. This CDR3 has 14 amino acids. V was shortened by 2 bases and J by 5 bases, with 10 bases between the two germline ends. The CDR3 is CASSLMNNDQPQHF. The CDR3 coding sequence is TGTGCCAGCAGTTTAATGAACAATGATCAGCCCCAGCATTTT.

The chain couples TRBV30 to TRBJ2-5; 13 nucleotides line up with TRBD2. Germline loops: CDR1 GTSNPN, CDR2 SVGIG (reference sequence). Trimming at V came to 5 bases and at J to 4 bases, leaving 4 bases not matched to a gene. CDR3 size: 14 residues. The CDR3 nucleotides read TGTGCCTGGGGACTAGCGGGAGTTAGAGAGACCCAGTACTTC. Translation: CAWGLAGVRETQYF.

V usage is TRBV3-1 (or the pseudogene TRBV3-2) and J usage is TRBJ2-2, with a possible D match to TRBD1 (5 bases). CDR3 size: 14 residues. Trimming cost V 4 bases and J 6 bases, with 12 bases left between them. Germline CDR1 is LGHDT and CDR2 is YNNKEL (reference sequence). CDR3 coding DNA: TGTGCCAGCAGCCTTCAGGACACTCCCGGGGAGCTGTTTTTT. Translation: CASSLQDTPGELFF.

The chain uses TRBV7-2 and TRBJ1-2; a possible D gene is TRBD1 (5 bases). V was trimmed by 6 bases and J by 4 bases, leaving 18 bases between them. This CDR3 contains 15 residues. Germline lookup yields CDR1 SGHTA and CDR2 FQGNSA. The CDR3 DNA reads as TGTGCCAGCAGTATGGGGCCAGGGACTATCTATGGCTACACCTTC. As protein: CASSMGPGTIYGYTF. The variable domain in full, completed from reference TRBV7-2 and TRBJ1-2, reads GAGVSQSPSNKVTEKGKDVELRCDPISGHTALYWYRQSLGQGLEFLIYFQGNSAPDKSGLPSDRFSAERTGGSVSTLTIQRTQQEDSAVYLCASSMGPGTIYGYTFGSGTRLTVV.

This clone qualifies as large. This chain links TRBV7-9 with TRBJ2-2, with 9 bases lining up with TRBD1. Germline V gene sequence: CDR1 SEHNR, CDR2 FQNEAQ (reference sequence). V gave up 5 bases and J gave up 10 bases; unmatched junction bases: 8. The CDR3 covers 14 residues. CDR3 nucleotides: TGTGCCAGCAGCCCGGACAGGGGTTGGGAGGAGCTGTTTTTT. It encodes CASSPDRGWEELFF.

The CDR3: CASSQGVQRSYGYTF. CDR3 nucleotides: TGTGCCAGCAGCCAAGGTGTCCAGCGTTCCTATGGCTACACCTTC. This chain uses TRBV3-1 (or the pseudogene TRBV3-2) with TRBJ1-2; D call uncertain. Trimming took off 1 base at V and 4 bases at J, with 13 bases between the two ends. Germline CDR1 LGHDT, CDR2 YNNKEL (reference sequence). The CDR3 consists of 15 residues.

The chain links TRBV6-6 to TRBJ2-2, with D possibly TRBD1 on 5 matching bases. V was pared by 4 bases and J by 0 bases, with 9 bases between. Germline lookup yields CDR1 MNHNY and CDR2 SVGAGI (reference sequence). The CDR3 is made up of 15 amino acids. CDR3 protein: CASSSQGPNTGELFF. The CDR3 region has the DNA TGTGCCAGCAGTTCTCAGGGCCCGAACACCGGGGAGCTGTTTTTT.

The chain carries TRBV9 and TRBJ2-3; 8 bases are shared with TRBD2. The CDR3 totals 18 residues. The trim removed 1 base at V and 0 bases at J, leaving 10 bases unmatched. CDR1 is SGDLS, CDR2 YYNGEE, per germline. The CDR3 DNA is TGTGCCAGCAGCGTAATCCCCTATAGCGGGACGAGCACAGATACGCAGTATTTT. It encodes CASSVIPYSGTSTDTQYF.

The chain has TRBV9 and TRBJ1-4; D gene ambiguous. CDR3 length: 15 residues. The germline V and J ends were trimmed by 0 bases and 4 bases, with 10 bases remaining between them. Per the germline V gene, CDR1 is SGDLS and CDR2 is YYNGEE. CDR3 DNA sequence: TGTGCCAGCAGCGTAGGAGGCGGCCTTAATGAAAAACTGTTTTTT. Translating gives CASSVGGGLNEKLFF.

This chain joins TRBV7-3 and TRBJ2-1; 10 bases line up with TRBD2. This CDR3 has 16 amino acids. CDR1 is SGHTA, CDR2 FQGTGA, per germline. The V and J ends lost 1 base and 5 bases, in that order; junction bases with no gene match: 5. This CDR3 reads CASSLSPAGGNNEQFF. CDR3 nucleotides: TGTGCCAGCAGCTTAAGTCCAGCGGGGGGGAACAATGAGCAGTTCTTC.

V usage is TRBV5-1 and J usage is TRBJ2-3; D remains ambiguous. This CDR3 is built from 12 residues. Deletions cut 5 bases from V and 5 bases from J, with 9 bases between. Germline CDR1 is SGHRS and CDR2 is YFSETQ. Written as DNA, the CDR3 is TGCGCCAGCAGATTTCTCCTAGATACGCAGTATTTT. This gives the protein CASRFLLDTQYF. Looking up the rest from reference TRBV5-1 and TRBJ2-3 gives the full variable domain: KAGVTQTPRYLIKTRGQQVTLSCSPISGHRSVSWYQQTPGQGLQFLFEYFSETQRNKGNFPGRFSGRQFSNSRSEMNVSTLELGDSALYLCASRFLLDTQYFGPGTRLTVL.

The rearrangement joins TRBV24-1 to TRBJ2-1; 8 positions match TRBD1. The CDR3 consists of 17 residues. Losses at the gene ends were 3 bases for V and 2 bases for J; bases not matched to a gene: 8. Germline-derived CDR1 and CDR2 are KGHDR and SFDVKD. CDR3 coding DNA: TGTGCCACCAGTGATCTAGAACCAGGGGGCACCTACAATGAGCAGTTCTTC. This codes for CATSDLEPGGTYNEQFF.

This clone came up a few times. J is TRBJ2-1 and V is TRBV9; D gene uncertain. CDR1 and CDR2 from the germline V gene are SGDLS and YYNGEE. The CDR3 is made up of 15 amino acids. The V end lost 0 bases, the J end lost 10 bases, and 17 bases lay between the germline ends. CDR3 sequence: CASSVDRVSWWEQFF. The CDR3 DNA reads as TGTGCCAGCAGCGTAGACAGAGTATCTTGGTGGGAGCAGTTCTTC.

V usage is TRBV10-3 and J usage is TRBJ2-2; 15 bases line up with TRBD2. The CDR3 extends over 15 amino acids. CDR1 and CDR2 from the germline V gene are ENHRY and SYGVKD. With 11 bases clipped from V and 5 bases from J, the junction kept 6 bases outside the gene matches. DNA for the CDR3: TGTGCCGTCGGACTAGCGGGAGGGGAAACCGGGGAGCTGTTTTTT. It codes for CAVGLAGGETGELFF.

CDR3 coding DNA: TGTGCCAGCAGTCCTCGGACAGGGCCGAACACTGAAGCTTTCTTT. The encoded protein is CASSPRTGPNTEAFF. This chain joins TRBV6-5 and TRBJ1-1, with TRBD1 matching 8 bases. Looked up from germline, CDR1 is MNHEY and CDR2 is SVGAGI. The V and J ends lost 5 bases and 1 base, in that order; junction bases with no gene match: 6. This CDR3 has 15 residues.

The chain joins TRBV28 to TRBJ1-6; D not resolved. Trimming shortened V by 5 bases and J by 7 bases, and 15 bases separated the two germline ends. The CDR3 totals 15 residues. Per germline, CDR1 MDHEN and CDR2 SYDVKM. In nucleotides, the CDR3 is TGTGCCAGCAGTAGCGCAGCGGAGGGAAATTCACCCCTCCACTTT. This codes for CASSSAAEGNSPLHF.

V is TRBV5-1 and J is TRBJ1-1; 12 bases match TRBD1. The CDR3 loop spans 15 amino acids. Germline V CDR1 and CDR2: SGHRS, YFSETQ. V shed 5 bases, J shed 1 base, and the junction held 3 bases outside the gene matches. The CDR3 bases are TGCGCCAGCAGAGTGGGACAGGGGGCGAACACTGAAGCTTTCTTT. Translating it yields CASRVGQGANTEAFF.

The chain is built from TRBV18 and TRBJ1-1; 9 bases are a match to TRBD1. The CDR3 covers 14 residues. Germline CDR1 and CDR2: KGHSH and LQKENI. J lost 4 bases, V lost 1 base, and 1 base had no gene match. The CDR3 nucleotides are TGTGCCAGCTCACCACAGACAGGGGGCACTGAAGCTTTCTTT. Residues: CASSPQTGGTEAFF.

This chain links TRBV7-2 with TRBJ2-7, with 14 bases that match TRBD2. V lost 3 bases and J lost 4; bases outside the gene matches: 5. The CDR3 spans 16 residues. Germline CDR1 SGHTA, CDR2 FQGNSA. CDR3 sequence: CASSFRLAGGPYEQYF. CDR3 coding DNA: TGTGCCAGCAGCTTTCGACTAGCGGGGGGGCCGTACGAGCAGTACTTC.

CDR3 in DNA: TGTGCCACCAGTTTCTCGGGGGGTCGGTACAATGAGCAGTTCTTC. The encoded protein is CATSFSGGRYNEQFF. The genes are TRBV24-1 and TRBJ2-1; 7 bases agree with TRBD2. There are 15 residues in the CDR3. Unmatched junction bases numbered 8, after V lost 6 bases and J lost 4 bases. The V gene's germline CDR1 is KGHDR and CDR2 SFDVKD.

In its sample, this clone was seen once. The rearrangement joins TRBV28 to TRBJ1-1, with D perhaps TRBD1 (6 bases). CDR3 length: 15 amino acids. Germline lookup yields CDR1 MDHEN and CDR2 SYDVKM. Trimming pared 6 bases from V and 1 base from J, leaving 15 bases between. Here the CDR3 reads CASRDRDTKNTEAFF. In DNA form, the CDR3 reads TGTGCCAGCAGAGACCGGGACACAAAGAACACTGAAGCTTTCTTT.

For this clone: Other DNA sequences in this sample translate to the same CDR3. The V call is TRBV6-5, the J call TRBJ1-2, with 11 nucleotides matching TRBD1. The CDR3 is 14 residues long. Germline CDR1 and CDR2: MNHEY and SVGAGI. J gave up 6 bases and V 6 bases, and 6 bases lay outside the gene matches. CDR3 in DNA: TGTGCCAGCAGCCGGACAGGGGGCGTTGATGGCTACACCTTC. This sequence encodes CASSRTGGVDGYTF.

V is TRBV18 and J is TRBJ2-7, with D possibly matching TRBD2 (6 bases). The CDR3 covers 14 residues. Between the trimmed V and J ends, which lost 3 bases and 3 bases, there was a span of 12 bases. Per the germline V gene, CDR1 is KGHSH and CDR2 is LQKENI. The CDR3 coding sequence is TGTGCCAGCTCACCGGGACTGGGCGGCTACGAGCAGTACGTC. Translating gives CASSPGLGGYEQYV.

The chain couples TRBV7-2 to TRBJ2-7, with D maybe TRBD1 (6 bases). CDR3 length: 14 residues. Germline CDR1 reads SGHTA; CDR2 reads FQGNSA. With 4 bases removed from V and 3 bases from J, the gap between germline ends came to 13 bases. The CDR3 nucleotides read TGTGCCAGCAGCTGGGGACATGGAAACTACGAGCAGTACTTC. Protein product: CASSWGHGNYEQYF.

CDR3 sequence: CASSGGGAGYNEQFF. In DNA form, the CDR3 reads TGTGCCAGCAGCGGAGGGGGAGCTGGGTACAATGAGCAGTTCTTC. The gene calls are TRBV9 and TRBJ2-1; TRBD1 might be the D (6 bases). The V and J ends lost 3 bases and 4 bases respectively, with 14 bases between them. The CDR3 contains 15 residues. Germline V gene sequence: CDR1 SGDLS, CDR2 YYNGEE. Variable domain in full (rest from reference TRBV9 and TRBJ2-1): DSGVTQTPKHLITATGQRVTLRCSPRSGDLSVYWYQQSLDQGLQFLIQYYNGEERAKGNILERFSAQQFPDLHSELNLSSLELGDSALYFCASSGGGAGYNEQFFGPGTRLTVL.

The chain has TRBV30 and TRBJ2-2, with D maybe TRBD2 (6 bases). Germline-derived CDR1 and CDR2 are GTSNPN and SVGIG (reference sequence). V lost 0 bases to trimming and J lost 1 base, with 9 bases between them. CDR3 length: 15 amino acids. CDR3 loop: CAWSVGGLNTGELFF. The DNA of the CDR3 is TGTGCCTGGAGTGTAGGAGGGTTGAACACCGGGGAGCTGTTTTTT.

The chain combines TRBV19 with TRBJ2-7; 9 nucleotides match TRBD1. Unmatched junction bases numbered 6, after V lost 6 bases and J lost 6 bases. Germline V gives CDR1 LNHDA, CDR2 SQIVND (reference sequence). The CDR3 sequence is 13 residues long. In DNA form, the CDR3 reads TGTGCCAGTAGCCTACTGACAGGGGGCGAGCAGTACTTC. Residues: CASSLLTGGEQYF. The full variable domain, in which reference TRBV19 and TRBJ2-7 provide the parts outside the CDR3, is DGGITQSPKYLFRKEGQNVTLSCEQNLNHDAMYWYRQDPGQGLRLIYYSQIVNDFQKGDIAEGYSVSREKKESFPLTVTSAQKNPTAFYLCASSLLTGGEQYFGPGTRLTVT.

The J gene is TRBJ2-2, the V gene TRBV7-3, with TRBD2 matching 9 bases. The CDR3 covers 16 residues. V was pared by 5 bases and J by 5 bases, with 9 bases of the junction left unmatched. CDR1 is SGHTA and CDR2 is FQGTGA in the germline V gene. The CDR3 spells CASSRGATSGTGELFF. In nucleotides, the CDR3 is TGTGCCAGCAGCCGCGGGGCCACTAGCGGGACCGGGGAGCTGTTTTTT. Looking up the rest from reference TRBV7-3 and TRBJ2-2 gives the full variable domain: GAGVSQTPSNKVTEKGKYVELRCDPISGHTALYWYRQSLGQGPEFLIYFQGTGAADDSGLPNDRFFAVRPEGSVSTLKIQRTERGDSAVYLCASSRGATSGTGELFFGEGSRLTVL.

The chain recombines TRBV12-3 or TRBV12-4 with TRBJ2-1; D gene ambiguous. This CDR3 comprises 12 residues. V lost 4 bases, J lost 6 bases, and 7 bases lay in between. The CDR3 loop is CASSSLSNEQFF. The DNA for the CDR3 is TGTGCCAGCAGTTCTCTTAGCAATGAGCAGTTCTTC.